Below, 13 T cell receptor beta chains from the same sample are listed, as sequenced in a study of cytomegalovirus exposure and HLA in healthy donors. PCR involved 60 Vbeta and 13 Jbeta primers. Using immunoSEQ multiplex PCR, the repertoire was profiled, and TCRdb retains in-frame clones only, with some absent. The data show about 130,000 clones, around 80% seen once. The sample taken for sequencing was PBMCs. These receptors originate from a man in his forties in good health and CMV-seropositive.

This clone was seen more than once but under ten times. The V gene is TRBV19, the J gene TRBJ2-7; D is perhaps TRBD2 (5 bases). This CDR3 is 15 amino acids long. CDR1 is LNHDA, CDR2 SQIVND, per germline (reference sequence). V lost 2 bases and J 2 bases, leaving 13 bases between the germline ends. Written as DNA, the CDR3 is TGTGCCAGTAGTATATCCGGGCCCGGGGCCTACGAGCAGTACTTC. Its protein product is CASSISGPGAYEQYF.

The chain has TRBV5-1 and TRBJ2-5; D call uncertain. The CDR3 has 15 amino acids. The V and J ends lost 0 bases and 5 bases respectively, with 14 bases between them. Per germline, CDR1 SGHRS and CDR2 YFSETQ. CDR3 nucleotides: TGCGCCAGCAGCTTGGTGGCTAGTTCCTTGGAGACCCAGTACTTC. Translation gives CASSLVASSLETQYF.

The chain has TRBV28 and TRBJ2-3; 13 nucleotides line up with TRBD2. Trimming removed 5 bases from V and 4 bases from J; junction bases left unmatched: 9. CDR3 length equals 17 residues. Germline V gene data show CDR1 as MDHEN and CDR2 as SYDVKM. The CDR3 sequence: CASSPGLAGVGPDTQYF. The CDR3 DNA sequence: TGTGCCAGCAGTCCTGGACTAGCGGGAGTCGGTCCAGATACGCAGTATTTT.

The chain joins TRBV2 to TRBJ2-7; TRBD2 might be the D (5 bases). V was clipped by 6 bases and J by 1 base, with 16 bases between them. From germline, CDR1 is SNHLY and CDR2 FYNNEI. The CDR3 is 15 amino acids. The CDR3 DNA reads TGTGCCAGCAGCCCCTTCTCTAGCTCTTCCTACGAGCAGTACTTC. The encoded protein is CASSPFSSSSYEQYF.

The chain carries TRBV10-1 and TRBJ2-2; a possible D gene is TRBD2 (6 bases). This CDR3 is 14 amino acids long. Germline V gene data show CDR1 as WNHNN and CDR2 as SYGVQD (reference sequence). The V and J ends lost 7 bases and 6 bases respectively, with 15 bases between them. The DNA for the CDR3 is TGCGCCAGCAAGGAGGGAGTTCAGGCCGGGGAGCTGTTTTTT. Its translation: CASKEGVQAGELFF.

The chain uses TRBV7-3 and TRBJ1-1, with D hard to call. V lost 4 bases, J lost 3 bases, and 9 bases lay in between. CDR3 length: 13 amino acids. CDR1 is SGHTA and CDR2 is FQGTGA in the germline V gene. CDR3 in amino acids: CASSSGPHTEAFF. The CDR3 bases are TGTGCCAGCAGCTCCGGTCCTCACACTGAAGCTTTCTTT.

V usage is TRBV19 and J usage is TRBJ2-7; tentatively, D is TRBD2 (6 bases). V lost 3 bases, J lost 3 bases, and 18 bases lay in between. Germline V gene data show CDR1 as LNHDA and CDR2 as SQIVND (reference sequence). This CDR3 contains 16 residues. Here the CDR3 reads CASSIPIRGIRYEQYF. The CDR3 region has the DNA TGTGCCAGTAGTATTCCCATCCGCGGGATTCGCTACGAGCAGTACTTC.

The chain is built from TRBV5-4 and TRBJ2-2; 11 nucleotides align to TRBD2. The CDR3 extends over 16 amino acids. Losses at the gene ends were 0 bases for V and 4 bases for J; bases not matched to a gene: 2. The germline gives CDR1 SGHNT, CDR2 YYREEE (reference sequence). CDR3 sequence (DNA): TGTGCCAGCAGCTTGGGACTAGCGGGATTCACCGGGGAGCTGTTTTTT. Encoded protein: CASSLGLAGFTGELFF.

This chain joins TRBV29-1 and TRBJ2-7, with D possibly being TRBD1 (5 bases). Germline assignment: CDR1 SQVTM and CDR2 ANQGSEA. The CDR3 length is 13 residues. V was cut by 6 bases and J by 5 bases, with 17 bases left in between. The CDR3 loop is CSVDSGHFNEQYF. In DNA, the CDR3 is TGCAGCGTCGATTCAGGACATTTCAACGAGCAGTACTTC.

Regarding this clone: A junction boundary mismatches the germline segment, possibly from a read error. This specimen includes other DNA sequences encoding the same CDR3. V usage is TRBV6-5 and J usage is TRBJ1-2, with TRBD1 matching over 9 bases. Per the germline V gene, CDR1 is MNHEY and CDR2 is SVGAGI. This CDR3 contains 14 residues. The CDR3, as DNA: TGTGCCAGCAGATCTACAGGGGGCCCATATGGCTACACTTTC. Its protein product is CASRSTGGPYGYTF.

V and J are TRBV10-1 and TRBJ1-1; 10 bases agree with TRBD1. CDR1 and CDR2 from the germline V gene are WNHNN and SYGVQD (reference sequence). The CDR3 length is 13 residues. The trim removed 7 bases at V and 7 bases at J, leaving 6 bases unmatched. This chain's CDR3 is CASTRDRGGEAFF. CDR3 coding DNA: TGCGCCAGCACCCGGGACAGGGGTGGTGAAGCTTTCTTT.

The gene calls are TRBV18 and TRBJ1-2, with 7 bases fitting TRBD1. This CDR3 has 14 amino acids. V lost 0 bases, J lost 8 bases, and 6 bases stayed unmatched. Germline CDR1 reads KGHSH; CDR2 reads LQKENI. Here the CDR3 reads CASSPPEGARGYTF. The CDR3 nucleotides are TGTGCCAGCTCACCACCGGAGGGGGCGAGGGGCTACACCTTC.

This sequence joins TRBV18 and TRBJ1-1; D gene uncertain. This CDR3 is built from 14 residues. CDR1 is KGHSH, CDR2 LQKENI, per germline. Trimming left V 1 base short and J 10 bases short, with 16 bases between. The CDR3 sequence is CASSPQPTDFGAFF. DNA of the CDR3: TGTGCCAGCTCACCACAACCGACGGACTTTGGAGCTTTCTTT.